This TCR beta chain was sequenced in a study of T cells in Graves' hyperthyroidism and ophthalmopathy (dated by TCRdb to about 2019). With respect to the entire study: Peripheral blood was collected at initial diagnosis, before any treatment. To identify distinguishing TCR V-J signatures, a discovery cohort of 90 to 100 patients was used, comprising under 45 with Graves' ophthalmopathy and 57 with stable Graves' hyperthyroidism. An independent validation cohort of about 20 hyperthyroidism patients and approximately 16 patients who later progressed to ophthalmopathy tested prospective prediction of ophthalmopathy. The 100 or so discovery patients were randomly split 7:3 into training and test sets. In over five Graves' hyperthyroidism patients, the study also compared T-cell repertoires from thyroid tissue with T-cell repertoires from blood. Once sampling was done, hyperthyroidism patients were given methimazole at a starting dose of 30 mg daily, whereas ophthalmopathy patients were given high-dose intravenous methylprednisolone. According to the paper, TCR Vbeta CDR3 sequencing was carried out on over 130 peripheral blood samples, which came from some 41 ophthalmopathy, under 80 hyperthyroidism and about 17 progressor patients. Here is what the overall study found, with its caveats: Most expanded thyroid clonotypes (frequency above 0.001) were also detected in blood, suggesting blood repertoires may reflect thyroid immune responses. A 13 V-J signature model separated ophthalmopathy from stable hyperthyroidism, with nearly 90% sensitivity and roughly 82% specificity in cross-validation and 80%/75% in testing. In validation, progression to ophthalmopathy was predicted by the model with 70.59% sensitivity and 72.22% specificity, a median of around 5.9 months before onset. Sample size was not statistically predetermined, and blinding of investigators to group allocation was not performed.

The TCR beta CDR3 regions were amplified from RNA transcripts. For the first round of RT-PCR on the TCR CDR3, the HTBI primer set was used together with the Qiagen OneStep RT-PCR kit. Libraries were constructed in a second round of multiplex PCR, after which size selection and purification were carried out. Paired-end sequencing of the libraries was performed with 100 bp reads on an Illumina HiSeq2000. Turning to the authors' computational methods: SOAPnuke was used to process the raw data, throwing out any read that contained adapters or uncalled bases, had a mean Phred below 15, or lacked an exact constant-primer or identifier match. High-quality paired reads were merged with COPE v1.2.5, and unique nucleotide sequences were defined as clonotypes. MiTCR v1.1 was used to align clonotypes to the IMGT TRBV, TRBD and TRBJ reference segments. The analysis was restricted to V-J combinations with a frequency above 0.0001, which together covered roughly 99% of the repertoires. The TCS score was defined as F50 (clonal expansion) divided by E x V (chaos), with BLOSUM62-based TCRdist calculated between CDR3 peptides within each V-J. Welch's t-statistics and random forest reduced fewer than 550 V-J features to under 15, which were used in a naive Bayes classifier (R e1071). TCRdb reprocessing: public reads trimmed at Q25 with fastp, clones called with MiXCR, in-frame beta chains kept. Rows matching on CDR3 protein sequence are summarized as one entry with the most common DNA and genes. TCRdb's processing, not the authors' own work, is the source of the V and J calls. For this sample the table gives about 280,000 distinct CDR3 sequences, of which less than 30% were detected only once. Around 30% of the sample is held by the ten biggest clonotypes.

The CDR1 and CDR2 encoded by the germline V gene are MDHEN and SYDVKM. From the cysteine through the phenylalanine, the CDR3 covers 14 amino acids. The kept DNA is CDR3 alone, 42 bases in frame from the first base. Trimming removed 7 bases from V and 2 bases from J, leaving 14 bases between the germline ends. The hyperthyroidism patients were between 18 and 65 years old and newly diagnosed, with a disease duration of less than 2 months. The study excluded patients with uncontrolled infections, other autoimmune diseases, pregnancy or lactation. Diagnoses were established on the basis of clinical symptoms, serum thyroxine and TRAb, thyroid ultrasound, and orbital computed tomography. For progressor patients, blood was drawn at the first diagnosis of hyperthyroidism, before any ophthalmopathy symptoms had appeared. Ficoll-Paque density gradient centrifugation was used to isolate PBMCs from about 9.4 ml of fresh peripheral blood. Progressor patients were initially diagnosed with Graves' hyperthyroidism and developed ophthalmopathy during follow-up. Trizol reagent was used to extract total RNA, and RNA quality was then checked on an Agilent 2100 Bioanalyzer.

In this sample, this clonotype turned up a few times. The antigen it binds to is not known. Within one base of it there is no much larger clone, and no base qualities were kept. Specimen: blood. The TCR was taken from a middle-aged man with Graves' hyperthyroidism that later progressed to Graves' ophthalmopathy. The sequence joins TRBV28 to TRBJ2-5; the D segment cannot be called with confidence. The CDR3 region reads CASTTGGRQETQYF. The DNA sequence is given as TGTGCCAGCACGACGGGTGGGCGTCAAGAGACCCAGTACTTC.